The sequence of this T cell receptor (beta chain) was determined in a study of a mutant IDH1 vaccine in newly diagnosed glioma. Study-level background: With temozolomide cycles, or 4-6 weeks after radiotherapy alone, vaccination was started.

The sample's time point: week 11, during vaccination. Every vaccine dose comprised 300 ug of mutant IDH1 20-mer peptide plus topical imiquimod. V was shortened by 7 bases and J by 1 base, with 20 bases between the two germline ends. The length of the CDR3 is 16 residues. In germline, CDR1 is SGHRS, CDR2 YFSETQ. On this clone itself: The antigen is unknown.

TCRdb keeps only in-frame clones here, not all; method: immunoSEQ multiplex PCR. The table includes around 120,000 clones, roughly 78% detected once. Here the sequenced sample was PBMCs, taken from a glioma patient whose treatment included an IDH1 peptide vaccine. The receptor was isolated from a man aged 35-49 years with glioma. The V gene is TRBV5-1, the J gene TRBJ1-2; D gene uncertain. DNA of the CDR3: TGCGCCAGCGGGATGGGGTCAGAAATGTTTAACTATGGCTACACCTTC. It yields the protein CASGMGSEMFNYGYTF.